There are a few counts of the clone carrying this T cell receptor beta chain. Original methodology: Estimation of nucleated cell counts relied on the amplification of reference gene primers. The protocol was immunoSEQ multiplex PCR, while the TCRdb copy is restricted to in-frame clones and leaves out a portion. The DNA was the basis for D and trimming; V, J and clone size are from that table. The top ten hold 15% to 20% of the sample, which has about 82,000 clones, 85% seen once. This sample is part of a study of blood T cell repertoires in COVID-19. The wider study: Italy, Spain and the United States were the sources of the convalescent and acute COVID-19 samples. Nucleic acid was either cDNA or gDNA, and it came from T cells, B-cell-depleted T cells, or PBMCs.

This CDR3 comprises 15 residues. CDR1 is LNHDA, CDR2 SQIVND, per germline (reference sequence). The germline V and J ends were trimmed by 5 bases and 3 bases, with 16 bases remaining between them. The receptor's source is a man older than 75 with active or convalescent COVID-19. The V call is TRBV19, the J call TRBJ1-1; tentative D call: TRBD1 (5 bases). Sequenced material: peripheral blood. Here the CDR3 reads CASSALGGGDTEAFF. CDR3 nucleotides: TGTGCCAGTAGTGCCCTGGGGGGAGGAGACACTGAAGCTTTCTTT.